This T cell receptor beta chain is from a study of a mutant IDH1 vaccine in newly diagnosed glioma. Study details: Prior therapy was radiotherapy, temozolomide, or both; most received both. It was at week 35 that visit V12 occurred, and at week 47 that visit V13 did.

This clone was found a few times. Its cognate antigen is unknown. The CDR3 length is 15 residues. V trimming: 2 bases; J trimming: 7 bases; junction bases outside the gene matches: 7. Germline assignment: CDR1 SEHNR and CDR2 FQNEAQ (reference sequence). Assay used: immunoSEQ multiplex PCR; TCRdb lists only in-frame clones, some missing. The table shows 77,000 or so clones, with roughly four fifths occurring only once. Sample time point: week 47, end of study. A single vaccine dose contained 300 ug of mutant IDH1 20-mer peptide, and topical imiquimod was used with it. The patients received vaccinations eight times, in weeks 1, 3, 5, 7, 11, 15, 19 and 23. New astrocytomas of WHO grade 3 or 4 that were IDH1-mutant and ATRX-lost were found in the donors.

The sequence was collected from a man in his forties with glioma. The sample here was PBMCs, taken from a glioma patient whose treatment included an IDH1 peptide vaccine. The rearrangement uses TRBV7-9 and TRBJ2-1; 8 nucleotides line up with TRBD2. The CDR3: CASSLRGGSKNEQFF. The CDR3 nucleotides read TGTGCCAGCAGCTTACGGGGGGGATCTAAAAATGAGCAGTTCTTC. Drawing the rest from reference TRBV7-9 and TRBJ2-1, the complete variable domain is DTGVSQNPRHKITKRGQNVTFRCDPISEHNRLYWYRQTLGQGPEFLTYFQNEAQLEKSRLLSDRFSAERPKGSFSTLEIQRTEQGDSAMYLCASSLRGGSKNEQFFGPGTRLTVL.